This T cell receptor (beta chain) was found in a study of T cell clones after liver transplantation. The CDR3 length is 15 residues. The V gene lost 2 bases and the J gene lost 5 bases, with 13 bases spanning the gap. CDR1 and CDR2 from the germline V gene are SGHAT and FQNNGV. Sequencing was performed with immunoSEQ multiplex PCR; in TCRdb, only in-frame clones are kept and a portion is missing. The data show 80,000 or so clones, with roughly 80% seen just once and approximately 0.47% held by the top ten. This clonotype originated in a human patient who received a liver transplant. Some of these T cells may belong to the graft donor. The specimen was CD4+ T cells from blood, collected 46 months after liver transplant. V usage is TRBV11-2 and J usage is TRBJ2-1, with D perhaps TRBD2 (5 bases). CDR3 bases: TGTGCCAGCAGCTTAAAAGCGAAGGGAGACAATGAGCAGTTCTTC. Protein: CASSLKAKGDNEQFF. The whole variable domain, filled in from reference TRBV11-2 and TRBJ2-1, reads EAGVAQSPRYKIIEKRQSVAFWCNPISGHATLYWYQQILGQGPKLLIQFQNNGVVDDSQLPKDRFSAERLKGVDSTLKIQPAKLEDSAVYLCASSLKAKGDNEQFFGPGTRLTVL.